This TCR beta chain is drawn from a study of T cells after yellow fever vaccination. TCR cDNA was made by 5'RACE template switching, adding a universal primer site and UMIs. Each CDR3 protein is one row after TCRdb ran MiXCR on the 5' RACE reads. The sample holds some 600,000 distinct CDR3 sequences, about 12% seen once. Germline V gene sequence: CDR1 PRHDT, CDR2 FYEKMQ (reference sequence). Trimming pared 7 bases from V and 4 bases from J, leaving 10 bases between. This CDR3 is 12 amino acids long. This clonotype turned up a few times. This receptor was obtained from a man aged 30 to 45 who received the YFV17D yellow fever vaccine. The sample here was PBMCs, taken on the day of the yellow fever booster vaccination. The J gene is TRBJ1-2, the V gene TRBV13; maybe TRBD1 (6 bases). CDR3 sequence reads: CASMGGAYGYTF. The CDR3 DNA reads as TGTGCCAGCATGGGGGGGGCCTATGGCTACACCTTC.